This T cell receptor (beta chain) came from a study of identical twins. Unique molecular identifiers were present on the cDNA, which also gained a universal primer site by template switching. MiXCR, applied by TCRdb to the 5' RACE reads, yields one record per CDR3 protein. The table records about 900,000 distinct CDR3 sequences, around an eighth of them present only once. Healthy Caucasian donors formed the entire cohort. In this sample, this clonotype turned up many times. The target antigen is unknown. Whole-study results and caveats: Carriage of fewer insertions was seen in abundant cord blood beta clonotypes, whereas memory repertoires showed none.

V was trimmed by 0 bases and J by 6 bases, leaving 6 bases between them. Germline CDR1 is SGHDT and CDR2 is YYEEEE. The CDR3 consists of 12 residues. The same sample was also used in a study of yellow fever vaccine responses in identical twins.

Sequencing input: PBMCs. The chain is built from TRBV5-6 and TRBJ2-5, with no clear D. The sequence was collected from a young woman in good health. CDR3 sequence: CASSLDVKTQYF. The DNA of the CDR3 is TGTGCCAGCAGCTTGGATGTGAAGACCCAGTACTTC. Full variable domain (missing parts from reference TRBV5-6 and TRBJ2-5): DAGVTQSPTHLIKTRGQQVTLRCSPKSGHDTVSWYQQALGQGPQFIFQYYEEEERQRGNFPDRFSGHQFPNYSSELNVNALLLGDSALYLCASSLDVKTQYFGPGTRLLVL.